The TCR beta chain described here comes from a study of OX40 agonist ivuxolimab in advanced cancers. The study in broad terms: Ivuxolimab was a fully human IgG2 agonistic monoclonal antibody targeting the costimulatory receptor OX40 (CD134). Of the 50 or so patients in dose escalation, about 19 had hepatocellular carcinoma, roughly 15 had melanoma, 9 had renal cell carcinoma and 9 had head and neck cancer. Three dose-escalation patients achieved partial responses, one with hepatocellular carcinoma and two with cutaneous melanoma. Prior anti-PD-1, anti-PD-L1 or anti-CTLA-4 therapy was permitted, and about 40% of dose-escalation patients had received checkpoint inhibitors. The paper reports the monotherapy dose-escalation portion (N of about 56 patients) of the phase I ivuxolimab trial. A male proportion of roughly 80% and a mean age of approximately 60 years, ranging from about 23 to 90, were recorded for the dose-escalation cohort. Peripheral TCRbeta sequencing was intended to test whether TCR sequence diversity was altered and clonal T-cell expansion was caused by ivuxolimab. Intravenous ivuxolimab was administered to patients every 2 weeks at six dose levels: 0.01, 0.1, 0.3, 1.5, 3 and 10 mg/kg. Broad study findings and their caveats: After ivuxolimab, more expanded clones were found on average in CD8+ T cells than in CD4+ T cells. In the 0.1-3.0 mg/kg groups, partial responders were among the patients with the lowest normalized peripheral clonal expansion, particularly in CD8+ T cells. Low levels of normalized T-cell clonal expansion were also seen in some nonresponding patients. The antigen specificity of the clonally expanded peripheral T cells was not determined. At doses of 0.1 to 3.0 mg/kg, clonal expansion of both CD4+ and CD8+ blood T cells was observed from baseline to week 6.

Genomic DNA was isolated from the sorted cells so that the TCRbeta CDR3 region could be sequenced. TCRbeta CDR3 regions were sequenced using the immunoSEQ Assay. TCRdb stores this immuneACCESS table with in-frame sequences only. Part of the clones is absent; in the studies checked, under half of the shortfall reflects unresolved V genes, and no reason is known for the rest. The sample table shows nearly 20,000 clones, and under 90% are seen once. The leading ten clones occupy 21% of the sample. The trial excluded patients who had a history of autoimmune disease or who were on systemic immunosuppression. In every dose cohort, peripheral blood was drawn for TCR sequencing at baseline, cycle 4 day 1, and cycle 7 day 1. Samples came from an open-label, multicenter, first-in-human phase I dose-escalation trial of ivuxolimab. The trial enrolled adults with locally advanced or metastatic head and neck squamous cell, hepatocellular, melanoma or renal cell carcinoma. Before TCR sequencing, CD4+ T cells and CD8+ T cells were sorted from peripheral blood as separate populations.

In the case of this clone: This clone's antigen is unknown. No much larger clone exists at a distance of one base, and base qualities are not known.

Including the terminal cysteine and phenylalanine, the CDR3 comprises 17 residues. The CDR3 DNA has 51 bases and is translated from base 1. V drops 5 bases and J drops 2 bases, leaving 16 bases in between. Looking up the germline V gene (reference sequence) yields CDR1 LNHDA and CDR2 SQIVND. The sequencing here drew on CD4+ or CD8+ T cells sorted from blood, taken in a trial of the OX40 agonist ivuxolimab. The receptor comes from an adult with an advanced solid tumor such as melanoma, head and neck, liver or kidney cancer. Here the chain combines TRBV19 and TRBJ2-6; the D gene is perhaps TRBD1, on 5 matching bases. The DNA sequence is TGTGCCAGTAGTTTCGACAGTATGAGACCTGGGGCCAACGTCCTGACTTTC. The translation is CASSFDSMRPGANVLTF.